This T cell receptor beta chain was sequenced in a study of blood T cell repertoires in COVID-19. Whole-study context: Samples of COVID-19 (acute and convalescent) were obtained from the United States, Italy and Spain.

Enrolled through a virtual design, the participants were between 18 and 89 years of age and came from 24 US areas. Before being deemed recovered, Cohort 3 donors had two negative PCRs, clearance, or symptom resolution. Sequenced by immunoSEQ multiplex PCR; TCRdb stores in-frame clones only, minus some. Of some 130,000 clones listed, more than 80% were seen once; the top ten hold under 4.5%. This CDR3 region has 16 residues. The germline V gene has CDR1 SGHTA and CDR2 FQGTGA. V lost 4 bases and J lost 0; bases outside the gene matches: 7. The chain carries TRBV7-3 and TRBJ2-5; 8 nucleotides line up with TRBD2. The sequencing input was PBMCs or T cells enriched from blood (not recorded which). The source is a man between 45 and 60 years old who had recovered from COVID-19. CDR3: CASSSGLARYQETQYF. CDR3 DNA sequence: TGTGCCAGCAGCTCCGGACTAGCCCGGTACCAAGAGACCCAGTACTTC.